Below are 2 T cell receptor beta chains sequenced from a single sample in a study of T cells in Graves' hyperthyroidism and ophthalmopathy. Researchers took RNA transcripts and amplified the TCR beta CDR3 regions from them. HTBI primers were used for first-round RT-PCR of the TCR CDR3. TCRdb re-called the multiplex PCR reads with MiXCR, one entry per CDR3 protein. The sample consists of 660,000 or so distinct CDR3 sequences, 20% of them appearing once. Sequenced material: blood. The receptors were sampled from a man aged 25 to 40 with Graves' ophthalmopathy.

V and J are TRBV15 and TRBJ2-5; D call uncertain. Germline loops: CDR1 LNHNV, CDR2 YYDKDF (reference sequence). Trimming removed 0 bases from V and 5 bases from J, with 10 bases in between. The CDR3 length is 14 residues. The CDR3 loop is CATSRDPAGETQYF. CDR3 nucleotide sequence: TGTGCCACCAGCAGAGACCCCGCTGGGGAGACCCAGTACTTC. Full variable domain (remainder filled in from reference TRBV15 and TRBJ2-5): DAMVIQNPRYQVTQFGKPVTLSCSQTLNHNVMYWYQQKSSQAPKLLFHYYDKDFNNEADTPDNFQSRRPNTSFCFLDIRSPGLGDTAMYLCATSRDPAGETQYFGPGTRLLVL.

The J gene is TRBJ2-7, the V gene TRBV29-1; 7 nucleotides match TRBD1. Unmatched junction bases numbered 9, after V lost 6 bases and J lost 4 bases. Germline CDR1 SQVTM, CDR2 ANQGSEA. CDR3 length: 13 residues. The CDR3 is CSVQIGGRYEQYF. In nucleotides, the CDR3 is TGCAGCGTACAGATAGGGGGCCGATACGAGCAGTACTTC.